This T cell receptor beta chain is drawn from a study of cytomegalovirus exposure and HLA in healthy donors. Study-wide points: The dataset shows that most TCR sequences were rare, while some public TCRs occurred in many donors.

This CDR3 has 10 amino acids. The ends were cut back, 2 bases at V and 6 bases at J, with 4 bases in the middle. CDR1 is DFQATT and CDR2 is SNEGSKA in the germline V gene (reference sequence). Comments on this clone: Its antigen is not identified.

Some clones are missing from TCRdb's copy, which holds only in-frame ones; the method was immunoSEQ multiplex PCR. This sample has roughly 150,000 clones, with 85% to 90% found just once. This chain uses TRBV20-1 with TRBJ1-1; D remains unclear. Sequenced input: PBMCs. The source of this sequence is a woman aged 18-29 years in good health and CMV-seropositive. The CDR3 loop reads CSARLSEAFF. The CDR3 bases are TGCAGTGCTAGACTCTCTGAAGCTTTCTTT.